This T cell receptor beta chain emerged from a study of PD-L1 blockade in urothelial cancer. Study as a whole: Patients arrived having already received 0 to 3 prior chemotherapy regimens.

Documented time point: pretreatment peripheral blood. Profiled with immunoSEQ multiplex PCR; TCRdb holds only in-frame clones, not every one. The data hold under 80,000 clones, with roughly 79% observed a single time. Germline lookup yields CDR1 SGDLS and CDR2 YYNGEE. The CDR3 spans 16 residues. With 1 base removed from V and 0 bases from J, the gap between germline ends came to 12 bases. The rearrangement uses TRBV9 and TRBJ2-3; no reliable D call. The sequencing used PBMCs, collected around atezolizumab (anti-PD-L1) treatment. The TCR sequence derives from a man in his 70s with urothelial cancer. The CDR3 nucleotides read TGTGCCAGCAGCGTAATGGGTAGCTCAAGCACAGATACGCAGTATTTT. Amino acid sequence: CASSVMGSSSTDTQYF.